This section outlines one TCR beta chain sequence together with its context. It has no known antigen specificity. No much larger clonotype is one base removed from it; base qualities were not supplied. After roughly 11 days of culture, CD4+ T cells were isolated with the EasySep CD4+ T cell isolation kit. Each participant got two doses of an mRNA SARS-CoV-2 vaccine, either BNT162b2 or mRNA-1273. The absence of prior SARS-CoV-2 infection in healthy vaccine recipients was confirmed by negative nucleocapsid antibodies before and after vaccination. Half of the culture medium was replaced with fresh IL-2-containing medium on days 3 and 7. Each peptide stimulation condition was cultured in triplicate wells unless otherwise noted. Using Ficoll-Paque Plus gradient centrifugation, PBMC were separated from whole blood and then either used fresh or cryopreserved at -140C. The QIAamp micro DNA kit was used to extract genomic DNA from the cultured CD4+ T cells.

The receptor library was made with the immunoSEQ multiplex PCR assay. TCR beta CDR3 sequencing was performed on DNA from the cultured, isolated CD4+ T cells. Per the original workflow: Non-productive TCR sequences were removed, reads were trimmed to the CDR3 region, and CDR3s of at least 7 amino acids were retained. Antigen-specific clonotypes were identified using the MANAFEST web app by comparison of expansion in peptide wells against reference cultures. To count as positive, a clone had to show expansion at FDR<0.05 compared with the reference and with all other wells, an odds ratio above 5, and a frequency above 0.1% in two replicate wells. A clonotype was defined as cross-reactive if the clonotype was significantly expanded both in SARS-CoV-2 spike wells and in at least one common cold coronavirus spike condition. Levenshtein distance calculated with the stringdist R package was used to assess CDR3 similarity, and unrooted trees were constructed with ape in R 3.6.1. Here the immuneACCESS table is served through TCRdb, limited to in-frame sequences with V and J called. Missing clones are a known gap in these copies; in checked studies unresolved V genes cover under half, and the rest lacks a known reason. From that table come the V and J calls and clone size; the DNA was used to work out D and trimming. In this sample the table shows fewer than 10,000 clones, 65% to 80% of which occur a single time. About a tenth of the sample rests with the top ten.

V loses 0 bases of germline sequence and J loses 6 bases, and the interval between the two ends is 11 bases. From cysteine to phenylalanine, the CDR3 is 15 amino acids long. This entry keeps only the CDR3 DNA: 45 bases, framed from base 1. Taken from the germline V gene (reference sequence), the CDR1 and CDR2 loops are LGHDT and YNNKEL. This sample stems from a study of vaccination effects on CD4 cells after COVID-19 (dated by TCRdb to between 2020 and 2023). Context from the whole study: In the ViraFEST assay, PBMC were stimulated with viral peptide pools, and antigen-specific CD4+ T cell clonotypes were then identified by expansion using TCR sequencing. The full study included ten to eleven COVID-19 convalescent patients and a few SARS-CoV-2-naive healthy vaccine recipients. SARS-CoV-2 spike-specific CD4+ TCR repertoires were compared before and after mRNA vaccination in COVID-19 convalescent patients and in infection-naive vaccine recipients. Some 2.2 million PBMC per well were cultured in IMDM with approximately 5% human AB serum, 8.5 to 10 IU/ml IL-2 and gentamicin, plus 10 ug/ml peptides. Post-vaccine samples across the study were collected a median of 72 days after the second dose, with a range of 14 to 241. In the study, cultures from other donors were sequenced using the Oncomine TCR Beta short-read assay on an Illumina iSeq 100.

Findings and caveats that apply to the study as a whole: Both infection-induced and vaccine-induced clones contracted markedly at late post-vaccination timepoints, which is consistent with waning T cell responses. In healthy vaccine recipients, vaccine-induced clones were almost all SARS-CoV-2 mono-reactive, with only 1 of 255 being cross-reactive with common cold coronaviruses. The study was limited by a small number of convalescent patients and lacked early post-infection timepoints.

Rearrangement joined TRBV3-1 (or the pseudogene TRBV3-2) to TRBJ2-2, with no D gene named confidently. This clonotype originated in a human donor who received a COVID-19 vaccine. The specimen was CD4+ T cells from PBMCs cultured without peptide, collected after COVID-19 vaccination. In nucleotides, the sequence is TGTGCCAGCAGCCAAGATCTTAGCCTTGCCGGGGAGCTGTTTTTT. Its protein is CASSQDLSLAGELFF.